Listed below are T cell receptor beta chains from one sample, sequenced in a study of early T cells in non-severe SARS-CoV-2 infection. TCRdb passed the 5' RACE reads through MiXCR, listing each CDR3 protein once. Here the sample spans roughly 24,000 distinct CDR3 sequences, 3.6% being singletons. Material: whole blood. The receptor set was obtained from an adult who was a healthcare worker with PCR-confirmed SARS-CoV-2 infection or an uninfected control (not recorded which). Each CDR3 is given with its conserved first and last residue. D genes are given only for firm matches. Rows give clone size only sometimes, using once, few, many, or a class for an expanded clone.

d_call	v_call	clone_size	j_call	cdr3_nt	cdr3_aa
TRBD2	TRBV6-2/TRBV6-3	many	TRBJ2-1	TGTGCCAGCGGGGACCTAGCGGGAGTGGGCTACAATGAGCAGTTCTTC	CASGDLAGVGYNEQFF
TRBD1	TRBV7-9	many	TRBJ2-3	TGTGCCAGCAGCTTAGAAAGGACAGGGTCGCAGTATTTT	CASSLERTGSQYF
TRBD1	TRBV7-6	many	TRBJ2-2	TGTGCCAGCAGCTCTCGGGGGACAGGCCGTACCGGGGAGCTGTTTTTT	CASSSRGTGRTGELFF
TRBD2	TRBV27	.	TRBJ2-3	TGTGCCAGCAGTCTTACTAGCGTCCCAGATACGCAGTATTTT	CASSLTSVPDTQYF
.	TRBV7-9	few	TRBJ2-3	TGTGCCAGCAGCACCCCCGTGGCCGGAGGGGCAGATACGCAGTATTTT	CASSTPVAGGADTQYF
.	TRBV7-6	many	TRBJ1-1	TGTGCCAGCAGCTTAGCGCGTTCGGGCACTGAAGCTTTCTTT	CASSLARSGTEAFF
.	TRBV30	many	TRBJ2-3	TGTGCCTGGAGTGTCACGAGCGGTTGGGGATCTAGCACAGATACGCAGTATTTT	CAWSVTSGWGSSTDTQYF
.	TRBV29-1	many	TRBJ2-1	TGCAGCCAGCGCTCCTACAATGAGCAGTTCTTC	CSQRSYNEQFF
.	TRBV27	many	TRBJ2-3	TGTGCCAGCAGTCTAATCATTGGAGATACGCAGTATTTT	CASSLIIGDTQYF
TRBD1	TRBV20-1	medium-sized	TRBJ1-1	TGCAGTGCTGATACAGTGACAGGGGACGGGACTGAAGCTTTCTTT	CSADTVTGDGTEAFF
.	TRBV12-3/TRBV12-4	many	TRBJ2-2	TGTGCCAGCAGTTTCCCCAACAGGGACGTGTATGACACCGGGGAGCTGTTTTTT	CASSFPNRDVYDTGELFF
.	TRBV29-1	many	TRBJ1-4	TGCAGCGTTGATGGTCCCGGGACGGGTGAAAAACTGTTTTTT	CSVDGPGTGEKLFF
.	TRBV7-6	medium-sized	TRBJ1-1	TGTGCCAGCAGCTTAAGTCCGGACGGGAACACTGAAGTTTTCTTT	CASSLSPDGNTEVFF
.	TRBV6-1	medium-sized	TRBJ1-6	TGTGCCAGCAGTGAATTAGGGAGCTCCTATAATTCACCCCTCCACTTT	CASSELGSSYNSPLHF
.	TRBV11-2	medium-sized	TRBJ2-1	TGTGCCAGCAACGGCCCGGACAATGAGCAGTTCTTC	CASNGPDNEQFF
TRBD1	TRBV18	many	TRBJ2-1	TGTGCCAGCTCCAACAGGGGGACAGGGGGCTCGAATGAGCAGTTCTTC	CASSNRGTGGSNEQFF
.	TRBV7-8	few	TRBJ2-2	TGTGCCAGCAGCTTACTAGTGAGGACCGGGGAGCTGTTTTTT	CASSLLVRTGELFF
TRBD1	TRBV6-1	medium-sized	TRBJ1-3	TGTGCCAGCAGTGTTGGACAGGGGAAGGCTGGAAACACCATATATTTT	CASSVGQGKAGNTIYF
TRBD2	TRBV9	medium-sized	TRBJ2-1	TGTGCCAGCAGCGTCGAACCCCCACTAGCGCGTAATGAGCAGTTCTTC	CASSVEPPLARNEQFF
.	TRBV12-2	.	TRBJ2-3	TGTACAAGTCGCTTAAGGCAGGGGGCTGAAGATACGCAGTATTTT	CTSRLRQGAEDTQYF
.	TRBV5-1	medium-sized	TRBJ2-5	TGCGCCAGCAGCCCATGGCAAGAGACCCAGTACTTC	CASSPWQETQYF
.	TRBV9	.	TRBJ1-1	TGTGCCAGCAGAAGGGGCCCGAACACTGAAGCTTTCTTT	CASRRGPNTEAFF
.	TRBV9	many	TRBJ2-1	TGTGCCAGCAGCGTAGGAGGGGGGGTCTACAATGAGCAGTTCTTC	CASSVGGGVYNEQFF
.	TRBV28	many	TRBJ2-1	TGTGCCAGCAGTTTGGCTGGTCTAGGCAATGAGCAGTTCTTC	CASSLAGLGNEQFF
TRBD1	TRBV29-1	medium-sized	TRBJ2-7	TGCAGCGTTAGACAGGGAGACGAGCAGTACTTC	CSVRQGDEQYF
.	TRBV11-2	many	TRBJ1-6	TGTGCCAGCAGCCAAGACCGAAGGCTCTACGTCTCACCCCTCCACTTT	CASSQDRRLYVSPLHF
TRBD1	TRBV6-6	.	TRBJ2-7	TGTGCCAGCCGACAGGGATTCTCCTACGAGCAGTACTTC	CASRQGFSYEQYF
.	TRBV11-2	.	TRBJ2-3	TGTGCCAGCAGCTTTTCTGGCCCTAGCGGAGGGGGGGCAGATACGCAGTATTTT	CASSFSGPSGGGADTQYF